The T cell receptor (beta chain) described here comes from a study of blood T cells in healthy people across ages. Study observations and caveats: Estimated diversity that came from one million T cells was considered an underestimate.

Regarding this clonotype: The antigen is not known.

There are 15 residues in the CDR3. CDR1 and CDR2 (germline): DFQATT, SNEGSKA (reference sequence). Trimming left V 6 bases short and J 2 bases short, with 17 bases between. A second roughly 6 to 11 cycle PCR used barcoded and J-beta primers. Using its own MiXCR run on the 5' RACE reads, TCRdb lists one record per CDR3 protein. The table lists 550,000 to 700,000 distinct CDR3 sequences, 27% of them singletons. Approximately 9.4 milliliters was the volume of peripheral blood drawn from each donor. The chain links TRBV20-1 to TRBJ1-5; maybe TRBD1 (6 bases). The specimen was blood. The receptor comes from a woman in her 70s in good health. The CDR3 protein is CSATTQQGGNQPQHF. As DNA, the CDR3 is TGCAGTGCCACGACCCAACAGGGCGGCAATCAGCCCCAGCATTTT.